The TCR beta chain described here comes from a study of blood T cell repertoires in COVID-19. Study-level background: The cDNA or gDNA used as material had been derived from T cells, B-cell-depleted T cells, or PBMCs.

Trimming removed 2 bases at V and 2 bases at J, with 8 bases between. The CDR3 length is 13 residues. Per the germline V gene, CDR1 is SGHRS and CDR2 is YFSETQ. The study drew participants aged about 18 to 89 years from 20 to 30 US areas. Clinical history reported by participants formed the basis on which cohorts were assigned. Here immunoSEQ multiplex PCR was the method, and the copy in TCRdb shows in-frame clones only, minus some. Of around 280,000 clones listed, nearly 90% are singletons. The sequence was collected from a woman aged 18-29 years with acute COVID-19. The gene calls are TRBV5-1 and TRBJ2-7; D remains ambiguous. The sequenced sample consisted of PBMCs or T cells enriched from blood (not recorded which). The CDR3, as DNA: TGCGCCAGCAGCTTAGTCCTAACCTACGAGCAGTACTTC. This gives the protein CASSLVLTYEQYF.